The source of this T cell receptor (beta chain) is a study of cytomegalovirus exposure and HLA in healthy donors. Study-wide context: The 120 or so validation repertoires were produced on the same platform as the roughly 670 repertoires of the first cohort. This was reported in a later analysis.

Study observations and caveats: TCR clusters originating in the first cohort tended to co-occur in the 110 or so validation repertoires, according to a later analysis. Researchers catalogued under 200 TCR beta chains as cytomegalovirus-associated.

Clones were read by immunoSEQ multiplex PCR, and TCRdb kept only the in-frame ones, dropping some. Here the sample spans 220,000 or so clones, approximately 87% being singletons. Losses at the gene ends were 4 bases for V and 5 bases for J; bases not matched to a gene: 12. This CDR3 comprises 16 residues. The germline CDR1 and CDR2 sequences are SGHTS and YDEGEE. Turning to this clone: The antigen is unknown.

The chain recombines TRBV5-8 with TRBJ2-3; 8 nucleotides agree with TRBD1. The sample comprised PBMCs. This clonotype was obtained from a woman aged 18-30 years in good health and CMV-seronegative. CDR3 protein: CASSPLGRGQGDTQYF. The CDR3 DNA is TGTGCCAGCAGCCCTCTGGGCAGGGGGCAGGGAGATACGCAGTATTTT.